The 26 T cell receptor beta chains in this list originate from one sample, sequenced in a study of cytomegalovirus exposure and HLA in healthy donors. The PCR made use of 60 Vbeta and 13 Jbeta primers. The method was immunoSEQ multiplex PCR; TCRdb's version includes in-frame clones alone and lacks a portion of them. The sample holds about 120,000 clones; over 65% are singletons and the top ten take approximately 2.7%. The sequenced sample was PBMCs. The receptors were gathered from a woman aged 18-29 years in good health and CMV-seronegative.

This chain connects TRBV28 to TRBJ1-2; tentative D call: TRBD1 (5 bases). CDR3 size: 14 residues. V dropped 5 bases and J dropped 4 bases, with 14 bases sitting between them. Germline loops: CDR1 MDHEN, CDR2 SYDVKM. The CDR3 sequence: CASSGRGLSYGYTF. CDR3 nucleotides: TGTGCCAGCAGTGGGAGGGGACTGAGCTATGGCTACACCTTC.

The chain couples TRBV5-1 to TRBJ1-1; D is unresolved. V lost 6 bases to trimming and J lost 1 base, with 10 bases between them. The CDR3 has 13 amino acids. Germline lookup yields CDR1 SGHRS and CDR2 YFSETQ. Here the CDR3 reads CASNPGENTEAFF. DNA of the CDR3: TGCGCCAGCAATCCGGGAGAGAACACTGAAGCTTTCTTT.

The chain uses TRBV30 and TRBJ1-1; no clear D gene. The CDR3 totals 13 residues. Germline CDR1 is GTSNPN and CDR2 is SVGIG (reference sequence). V lost 2 bases and J lost 4, with 11 bases in between. This chain's CDR3 is CAWSQEGGTEAFF. The CDR3 DNA reads TGTGCCTGGAGTCAGGAGGGAGGCACTGAAGCTTTCTTT.

The chain combines TRBV18 with TRBJ1-3; 7 bases match TRBD1. V shed 6 bases and J 0 bases; nucleotides not matched to a gene: 5. CDR1 KGHSH and CDR2 LQKENI come from the germline V gene. This CDR3 has 15 amino acids. As DNA, the CDR3 is TGTGCCAGCTCGCCGGACAGGTCCTCTGGAAACACCATATATTTT. Residues: CASSPDRSSGNTIYF.

The V gene is TRBV19, the J gene TRBJ2-3, with TRBD2 identical over 7 bases. The CDR3 runs 13 residues. V gave up 6 bases and J gave up 4 bases; unmatched junction bases: 4. The V gene's germline CDR1 is LNHDA and CDR2 SQIVND (reference sequence). CDR3 DNA sequence: TGTGCCAGTAGCGGACTAGAAGCAGATACGCAGTATTTT. Translating it yields CASSGLEADTQYF.

The V gene is TRBV6-6, the J gene TRBJ1-4; possibly TRBD1 for D (5 bases). V gave up 2 bases and J gave up 8 bases, with 18 bases separating them. Germline V gives CDR1 MNHNY, CDR2 SVGAGI (reference sequence). The CDR3 is 16 amino acids. The CDR3, as DNA: TGTGCCAGCAGTTACAGCGGGCAGGGATGGCGAGAAAAACTGTTTTTT. It is translated as CASSYSGQGWREKLFF.

The chain uses TRBV2 and TRBJ2-5; D is perhaps TRBD1 (6 bases). The DNA end lines up better with TRBJ2-7; the J call may be wrong. This CDR3 is built from 15 residues. CDR1 is SNHLY and CDR2 is FYNNEI in the germline V gene. CDR3 bases: TGTGCCAGCATTCGATCGGCAGGGGACCCCTACGAGCAGTACTTC. This gives the protein CASIRSAGDPYEQYF.

This clone was recorded a few times. The V gene is TRBV28, the J gene TRBJ2-1, with a weak D call TRBD1 (6 bases). Germline V gives CDR1 MDHEN, CDR2 SYDVKM. Between the trimmed V and J ends, which lost 2 bases and 7 bases, there was a span of 12 bases. The CDR3 loop spans 14 amino acids. The CDR3 DNA reads as TGTGCCAGCAGTTTAGAGTACACAGGGAATGAGCAGTTCTTC. Its translation: CASSLEYTGNEQFF.

The chain recombines TRBV2 with TRBJ1-1; 11 bases agree with TRBD1. This CDR3 region has 13 residues. Per germline, CDR1 SNHLY and CDR2 FYNNEI. V shed 4 bases and J 10 bases; nucleotides not matched to a gene: 5. DNA for the CDR3: TGTGCCAGCAGTGGGACAGGGGGCTCTCCAGCTTTCTTT. The encoded protein is CASSGTGGSPAFF.

This clone was counted between two and nine times. The chain couples TRBV6-1 to TRBJ2-7; the D is unclear. Trimming left V 1 base short and J 3 bases short, with 7 bases between. There are 13 residues in the CDR3. Germline CDR1 reads MNHNS; CDR2 reads SASEGT. In DNA, the CDR3 is TGTGCCAGCAGTGAAGTGGGTTACTACGAGCAGTACGTC. Protein sequence: CASSEVGYYEQYV.

This clone was detected a few times. The J gene is TRBJ2-7, the V gene TRBV20-1, with D perhaps TRBD2 (5 bases). This CDR3 is built from 10 residues. Germline lookup yields CDR1 DFQATT and CDR2 SNEGSKA (reference sequence). V was clipped by 5 bases and J by 3 bases, with 5 bases between them. CDR3 in amino acids: CSARGYEQYF. DNA for the CDR3: TGCAGTGCTCGGGGCTACGAGCAGTACTTC.

The rearrangement joins TRBV6-5 to TRBJ2-6; D may be TRBD1 (5 bases). Germline V gene lookup returns CDR1 MNHEY and CDR2 SVGAGI. The CDR3 length is 16 residues. V dropped 2 bases and J dropped 2 bases, with 10 bases sitting between them. CDR3 loop: CASSYRQGTGANVLTF. The CDR3 DNA is TGTGCCAGCAGTTACCGCCAGGGAACTGGGGCCAACGTCCTGACTTTC.

The rearrangement joins TRBV7-2 to TRBJ2-1; 8 bases match TRBD2. Germline CDR1 SGHTA, CDR2 FQGNSA. The V and J ends lost 2 bases and 7 bases, in that order; junction bases with no gene match: 7. CDR3 length equals 15 residues. CDR3 protein: CASSLRSGSGNEQFF. In DNA, the CDR3 is TGTGCCAGCAGCTTAAGGAGCGGGAGTGGAAATGAGCAGTTCTTC. Supplemented by reference TRBV7-2 and TRBJ2-1, the full variable domain reads GAGVSQSPSNKVTEKGKDVELRCDPISGHTALYWYRQSLGQGLEFLIYFQGNSAPDKSGLPSDRFSAERTGGSVSTLTIQRTQQEDSAVYLCASSLRSGSGNEQFFGPGTRLTVL.

The chain couples TRBV7-8 to TRBJ2-2; tentatively, D is TRBD2 (5 bases). CDR1 is SGHVS, CDR2 FQNEAQ, per germline. The CDR3 length is 12 residues. V was clipped by 9 bases and J by 8 bases, with 13 bases between them. The CDR3 DNA follows: TGTGCCAGTTCTGGACTGGCGGGGGAGCTGTTTTTT. As protein: CASSGLAGELFF.

This chain links TRBV5-4 with TRBJ2-1; 12 positions agree with TRBD2. Germline assignment: CDR1 SGHNT and CDR2 YYREEE (reference sequence). With 5 bases clipped from V and 7 bases from J, the junction kept 7 bases outside the gene matches. The CDR3 has 15 amino acids. For the CDR3, the DNA is TGTGCCAGCAGGGCTAGCGGGAGGGCCCTGAATGAGCAGTTCTTC. The encoded protein is CASRASGRALNEQFF.

The chain employs TRBV28 and TRBJ1-6, with no clear D. V was shortened by 2 bases and J by 7 bases, with 9 bases between the two germline ends. CDR1 is MDHEN and CDR2 is SYDVKM in the germline V gene. This CDR3 region has 14 residues. The CDR3 nucleotides read TGTGCCAGCAGTTTACACAGAACAAATTCACCCCTCCACTTT. Translating gives CASSLHRTNSPLHF.

Concerning this clone itself: At the DNA level, this CDR3 is encoded by other sequences in the same sample as well. V usage is TRBV7-8 and J usage is TRBJ2-1; TRBD2 matches at 7 bases. This CDR3 has 14 residues. Germline V gene data show CDR1 as SGHVS and CDR2 as FQNEAQ. The junction had 12 bases not matched to a gene; V was cut back by 1 base and J by 15 bases. CDR3 bases: TGTGCCAGCAGCTTAGGCCGCGGGAGCTTAGGTGTGTTCTTC. Amino acids: CASSLGRGSLGVFF. The full variable domain, with the rest looked up from reference TRBV7-8 and TRBJ2-1, is GAGVSQSPRYKVAKRGQDVALRCDPISGHVSLFWYQQALGQGPEFLTYFQNEAQLDKSGLPSDRFFAERPEGSVSTLKIQRTQQEDSAVYLCASSLGRGSLGVFFGPGTRLTVL.

V is TRBV4-2 and J is TRBJ2-7; 16 bases map to TRBD2. The CDR3 totals 19 residues. Trimming removed 5 bases from V and 4 bases from J; junction bases left unmatched: 14. Germline lookup yields CDR1 LGHNA and CDR2 YNFKEQ. CDR3 protein: CASSNPGLAGGQVRYEQYF. The CDR3 DNA follows: TGTGCCAGCAGCAACCCGGGACTAGCGGGAGGGCAGGTGAGGTACGAGCAGTACTTC.

The chain couples TRBV7-2 to TRBJ1-2; 8 nucleotides agree with TRBD1. With 6 bases clipped from V and 3 bases from J, the junction kept 9 bases outside the gene matches. Germline CDR1 SGHTA, CDR2 FQGNSA. The CDR3 is 15 amino acids. The DNA of the CDR3 is TGTGCCAGCAGTTTTAGTAGGACAGGGTACTATGGCTACACCTTC. This codes for CASSFSRTGYYGYTF.

The rearrangement uses TRBV9 and TRBJ2-2, with 9 bases identical to TRBD2. From germline, CDR1 is SGDLS and CDR2 YYNGEE. V trimming: 4 bases; J trimming: 7 bases; junction bases outside the gene matches: 17. This CDR3 region has 18 residues. The DNA for the CDR3 is TGTGCCAGCAGCCTAAGCCTCTATCTTAGCGGGGGTGGCGGGGAGCTGTTTTTT. It yields the protein CASSLSLYLSGGGGELFF.

The chain recombines TRBV7-9 with TRBJ1-4; D might be TRBD1 (6 bases). The CDR3 loop spans 15 amino acids. The V gene's germline CDR1 is SEHNR and CDR2 FQNEAQ (reference sequence). V lost 3 bases, J lost 5 bases, and 13 bases lay in between. CDR3 residues: CASSLSTGKNEKLFF. CDR3 bases: TGTGCCAGCAGCTTGTCGACAGGCAAAAATGAAAAACTGTTTTTT.

This chain connects TRBV19 to TRBJ1-2; D may be TRBD1 (5 bases). From germline, CDR1 is LNHDA and CDR2 SQIVND (reference sequence). This CDR3 is built from 13 residues. V was cut by 4 bases and J by 9 bases, with 15 bases left in between. In DNA, the CDR3 is TGTGCCAGTAGTACCGTTCCGGGGGTAAGCTACACCTTC. This sequence encodes CASSTVPGVSYTF.

The chain recombines TRBV11-3 with TRBJ1-1; D not resolved. The germline V and J ends were trimmed by 6 bases and 0 bases, with 8 bases remaining between them. The CDR3 runs to 13 residues. Germline CDR1 SGHNT, CDR2 YENEEA. CDR3 bases: TGTGCCAGCAGAGAAAACTTGAACACTGAAGCTTTCTTT. Its protein product is CASRENLNTEAFF. The full variable domain, rest sourced from reference TRBV11-3 and TRBJ1-1, is EAGVVQSPRYKIIEKKQPVAFWCNPISGHNTLYWYLQNLGQGPELLIRYENEEAVDDSQLPKDRFSAERLKGVDSTLKIQPAELGDSAVYLCASRENLNTEAFFGQGTRLTVV.

The chain combines TRBV28 with TRBJ2-3; TRBD1 aligns across 8 bases. Germline loops: CDR1 MDHEN, CDR2 SYDVKM. V gave up 5 bases and J gave up 4 bases; unmatched junction bases: 8. The CDR3 runs 15 residues. CDR3 DNA: TGTGCCAGCAGTATCCCAGGGGGCACGGCAGATACGCAGTATTTT. Its protein is CASSIPGGTADTQYF.

This clone has just one count. The V call is TRBV2, the J call TRBJ2-1, with a tentative D call TRBD2 (6 bases). Germline assignment: CDR1 SNHLY and CDR2 FYNNEI. This CDR3 comprises 14 residues. The V and J ends lost 3 bases and 6 bases respectively, with 12 bases between them. CDR3 bases: TGTGCCAGCAGTGATTTAGGACTAAGCAATGAGCAGTTCTTC. Translation gives CASSDLGLSNEQFF.

The J gene is TRBJ1-1, the V gene TRBV28, with 7 bases aligning to TRBD1. The V gene end was trimmed by 4 bases and the J gene end by 3 bases; junction bases not matched to a gene: 8. The CDR3 covers 15 residues. Per the germline V gene, CDR1 is MDHEN and CDR2 is SYDVKM. This CDR3 is CASSSPGGIDTEAFF. In DNA form, the CDR3 reads TGTGCCAGCAGTTCCCCAGGGGGTATAGACACTGAAGCTTTCTTT. The complete variable domain, with remaining parts taken from reference TRBV28 and TRBJ1-1, reads DVKVTQSSRYLVKRTGEKVFLECVQDMDHENMFWYRQDPGLGLRLIYFSYDVKMKEKGDIPEGYSVSREKKERFSLILESASTNQTSMYLCASSSPGGIDTEAFFGQGTRLTVV.